These 22 T cell receptor beta chains were all obtained from the same sample, sequenced in a study of T cells in Graves' hyperthyroidism and ophthalmopathy. Authors of the study amplified TCR beta CDR3 regions from RNA transcripts. The primer set for the first-round RT-PCR of the TCR CDR3 was HTBI. TCRdb re-called the multiplex PCR reads with MiXCR, one entry per CDR3 protein. Of fewer than 750,000 distinct CDR3 sequences in the sample, roughly 15% were seen once. The sequenced sample consisted of blood. All receptors come from a woman in her forties or fifties with Graves' ophthalmopathy.

The gene calls are TRBV12-3 or TRBV12-4 and TRBJ2-2, with unresolved D. Trimming removed 1 base from V and 7 bases from J, with 10 bases in between. The CDR3 loop spans 14 amino acids. CDR3 protein: CASSLGGSGGELFF. The CDR3 nucleotides are TGTGCCAGCAGTTTAGGCGGTAGTGGCGGGGAGCTGTTTTTT.

The rearrangement uses TRBV30 and TRBJ1-6; TRBD1 matches at 7 bases. The junction had 8 bases not matched to a gene; V was cut back by 4 bases and J by 5 bases. The CDR3 has 15 residues. Germline V lookup: CDR1 GTSNPN, CDR2 SVGIG (reference sequence). The CDR3 DNA sequence: TGTGCCTGGAAGTACAGGGGTTACGATAATTCACCCCTCCACTTT. Residues: CAWKYRGYDNSPLHF.

This clonotype showed up just a few times. V usage is TRBV4-1 and J usage is TRBJ2-2; TRBD1 agrees at 7 bases. J gave up 7 bases and V 2 bases, and 4 bases lay outside the gene matches. There are 14 residues in the CDR3. Germline CDR1 reads MGHRA; CDR2 reads YSYEKL. This chain's CDR3 is CASSQRQGGGELFF. The CDR3 nucleotides are TGCGCCAGCAGCCAACGACAGGGCGGCGGGGAGCTGTTTTTT.

This clonotype was recorded only once. A read error may be the cause here, since a much bigger clone is one base away. The J gene is TRBJ2-2, the V gene TRBV10-3, with 7 bases matching TRBD2. CDR1 and CDR2 (germline): ENHRY, SYGVKD. CDR3 length: 16 residues. The CDR3 DNA follows: TGTGCCATCAGGCGGGGGTTAAACGCGAACACCGGGGAGCTGCTTTTT. Protein product: CAIRRGLNANTGELLF.

The CDR3 DNA follows: TGCAGTGCGGGTAGCGGGAGGGGCTACAATGAGCAGTTCTTC. Amino acid sequence: CSAGSGRGYNEQFF. The rearrangement links TRBV20-1 to TRBJ2-1; TRBD2 matches 11 bases. CDR3 length: 14 amino acids. V gave up 6 bases and J gave up 3 bases; unmatched junction bases: 4. CDR1 DFQATT and CDR2 SNEGSKA come from the germline V gene (reference sequence).

This clonotype appeared a few times. J is TRBJ2-1 and V is TRBV20-1; a weak D match, TRBD2 (5 bases). The germline CDR1 and CDR2 sequences are DFQATT and SNEGSKA (reference sequence). V was clipped by 3 bases and J by 1 base, with 13 bases between them. The CDR3 is 15 residues long. CDR3 coding DNA: TGCAGTGCTAGGGATGGGAGCGTGTCCTACAATGAGCAGTTCTTC. Amino acids: CSARDGSVSYNEQFF.

This clonotype was observed many times. CDR3 DNA sequence: TGTGCCAGCAGCTTAAGCAGGGGGCGAACAGATACGCAGTATTTT. Translating gives CASSLSRGRTDTQYF. The genes are TRBV7-9 and TRBJ2-3, with 8 bases lining up with TRBD1. Germline V CDR1 and CDR2: SEHNR, FQNEAQ (reference sequence). V shed 2 bases, J shed 3 bases, and the junction held 4 bases outside the gene matches. This CDR3 is built from 15 residues.

This clonotype was seen at least ten times. This chain uses TRBV20-1 with TRBJ2-1, with TRBD2 matching 9 bases. The CDR3 consists of 19 residues. Germline CDR1 and CDR2: DFQATT and SNEGSKA (reference sequence). The junction had 13 bases not matched to a gene; V was cut back by 0 bases and J by 1 base. CDR3 amino acids: CSARDYGSGRPISYNEQFF. CDR3 coding DNA: TGCAGTGCTAGAGATTACGGCAGCGGGAGGCCCATATCCTACAATGAGCAGTTCTTC.

This clonotype was counted many times. This chain links TRBV9 with TRBJ2-7; 7 bases map to TRBD2. The germline V gene encodes CDR1 SGDLS and CDR2 YYNGEE. V was clipped by 0 bases and J by 5 bases; unmatched bases: 5. The CDR3 is 14 residues long. The CDR3 sequence: CASSVDPTSDEQYF. The CDR3 nucleotides read TGTGCCAGCAGCGTAGACCCCACTAGCGACGAGCAGTACTTC.

This clonotype was seen many times. The chain recombines TRBV4-3 with TRBJ1-1; perhaps TRBD1 as D (5 bases). The CDR3 extends over 14 amino acids. The germline V gene has CDR1 LGHNA and CDR2 YSLEER. The V end was cut by 1 base, the J end by 5 bases, with 11 bases between. The CDR3 DNA sequence: TGCGCCAGCAGCCAAGGGGGGAGGGTGACTGAAGCTTTCTTT. Translating it yields CASSQGGRVTEAFF.

This CDR3 is CSAAGAGGEVEAFF. CDR3 nucleotides: TGCAGTGCTGCGGGGGCCGGGGGGGAGGTTGAAGCTTTCTTT. J is TRBJ1-1 and V is TRBV20-1; D is perhaps TRBD1 (6 bases). The CDR3 totals 14 residues. Between the trimmed V and J ends, which lost 5 bases and 7 bases, there was a span of 20 bases. Germline-derived CDR1 and CDR2 are DFQATT and SNEGSKA (reference sequence).

The V call is TRBV19, the J call TRBJ2-1; tentative D call: TRBD1 (6 bases). The CDR3 spans 14 residues. Trimming pared 2 bases from V and 4 bases from J, leaving 9 bases between. Germline V gene sequence: CDR1 LNHDA, CDR2 SQIVND (reference sequence). The CDR3 reads CASSIRGTYNEQFF. Here the CDR3 DNA reads TGTGCCAGTAGTATAAGGGGGACATACAATGAGCAGTTCTTC.

The rearrangement uses TRBV29-1 and TRBJ2-7; D remains unclear. This CDR3 comprises 12 residues. Germline CDR1 reads SQVTM; CDR2 reads ANQGSEA. V lost 0 bases and J 3 bases, leaving 6 bases between the germline ends. The CDR3 protein is CSVEESGYEQYF. CDR3 in DNA: TGCAGCGTTGAAGAATCCGGCTACGAGCAGTACTTC.

Concerning this clonotype itself: A much larger clone sits a single nucleotide away, making a read error possible. V usage is TRBV18 and J usage is TRBJ2-1, with 12 bases matching TRBD2. V lost 5 bases, J lost 13 bases, and 3 bases stayed unmatched. The CDR3 consists of 12 residues. Germline V gene data show CDR1 as KGHSH and CDR2 as LQKENI. In nucleotides, the CDR3 is TGTGCCAGCTCATCGACTAGCGGGAGTCAGTTCTTC. This gives the protein CASSSTSGSQFF.

This clonotype was seen a few times. The V gene is TRBV20-1, the J gene TRBJ2-2; the D gene is possibly TRBD2 (6 bases). V gave up 1 base and J gave up 1 base, with 13 bases separating them. The CDR3 loop spans 16 amino acids. Per germline, CDR1 DFQATT and CDR2 SNEGSKA (reference sequence). CDR3: CSARALHSGNTGELFF. The CDR3 nucleotides are TGCAGTGCTAGAGCCCTTCATAGCGGGAACACCGGGGAGCTGTTTTTT.

This clonotype was counted a few times. This sequence may be a read error, since a much larger clone differs from it by one base. V and J are TRBV28 and TRBJ2-7, with TRBD1 matching over 10 bases. Losses at the gene ends were 8 bases for V and 3 bases for J; bases not matched to a gene: 10. CDR1 is MDHEN, CDR2 SYDVKM, per germline. The CDR3 extends over 15 amino acids. CDR3 protein: CASGTPGQGNYEQYF. DNA for the CDR3: TGTGCCAGCGGAACCCCGGGACAGGGGAACTACGAGCAGTACTTC.

This clonotype was seen a handful of times. The chain employs TRBV7-9 and TRBJ2-3; D is possibly TRBD2 (6 bases). This CDR3 spans 16 amino acids. CDR1 and CDR2 from the germline V gene are SEHNR and FQNEAQ (reference sequence). V shed 5 bases and J shed 2 bases, with 17 bases lying between them. This chain's CDR3 is CASSSRDFGPTDTQYF. In DNA, the CDR3 is TGTGCCAGCAGCAGCCGGGACTTCGGCCCCACAGATACGCAGTATTTT.

A few counts support this clonotype. This chain links TRBV7-2 with TRBJ2-5; TRBD2 is a possible D gene (5 bases). V dropped 6 bases and J dropped 5 bases, with 13 bases sitting between them. Germline CDR1 and CDR2: SGHTA and FQGNSA. The CDR3 extends over 13 amino acids. CDR3 bases: TGTGCCAGCAGATCAGGTGGCGGGGAGACCCAGTACTTC. As protein: CASRSGGGETQYF.

This clonotype was recorded many times. CDR3 region: CAWSTPDRANTEAFF. The CDR3 DNA reads as TGTGCCTGGAGTACCCCCGACAGGGCGAACACTGAAGCTTTCTTT. The genes are TRBV30 and TRBJ1-1, with TRBD1 matching over 7 bases. CDR1 and CDR2 (germline): GTSNPN, SVGIG (reference sequence). V was clipped by 2 bases and J by 1 base; unmatched bases: 7. The CDR3 extends over 15 amino acids.

In this sample, this clonotype turned up a few times. V usage is TRBV2 and J usage is TRBJ2-4; 7 bases are a match to TRBD2. Per germline, CDR1 SNHLY and CDR2 FYNNEI. The J segment lost 0 bases and the V segment lost 8 bases, leaving 4 bases of the junction unmatched. CDR3 length: 14 amino acids. The CDR3 spells CASVQRGAKNIQYF. Here the CDR3 DNA reads TGTGCCAGCGTTCAGCGGGGAGCCAAAAACATTCAGTACTTC.

Many counts were recorded for this clonotype. The rearrangement uses TRBV12-3 or TRBV12-4 and TRBJ2-7; 10 bases agree with TRBD1. V was clipped by 1 base and J by 2 bases; unmatched bases: 5. This CDR3 has 16 amino acids. The CDR3 DNA reads TGTGCCAGCAGTTTAGTCCGGGACAGGGGTGCCTACGAGCAGTACTTC. The encoded protein is CASSLVRDRGAYEQYF.

In this sample, this clonotype turned up many times. This chain connects TRBV2 to TRBJ2-7; D is possibly TRBD1 (6 bases). This CDR3 has 14 amino acids. From germline, CDR1 is SNHLY and CDR2 FYNNEI. The ends were cut back, 4 bases at V and 2 bases at J, with 12 bases in the middle. CDR3 sequence: CASSVQGSTYEQYF. CDR3 coding DNA: TGTGCCAGCAGTGTTCAGGGGTCGACCTACGAGCAGTACTTC.